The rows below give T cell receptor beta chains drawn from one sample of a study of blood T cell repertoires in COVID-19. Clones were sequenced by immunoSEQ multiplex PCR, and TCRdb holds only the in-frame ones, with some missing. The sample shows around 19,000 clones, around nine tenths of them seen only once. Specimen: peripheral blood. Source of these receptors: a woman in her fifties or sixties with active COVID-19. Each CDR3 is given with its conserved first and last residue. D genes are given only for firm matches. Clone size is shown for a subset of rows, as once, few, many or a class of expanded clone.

CDR3 DNA: TGTGCCAGCAGCCCACGACAGGGCTACGAGCAGTACTTC; CDR3 protein: CASSPRQGYEQYF; J gene: TRBJ2-7; D gene: TRBD1; CDR3 length: 13; clone size: -; V gene: TRBV27
CDR3 DNA: TGTGCCAGCAGTGAAGCGCCGGGGGGCGTGGGGAGCCGTAGCAATCAGCCCCAGCATTTT; CDR3 protein: CASSEAPGGVGSRSNQPQHF; J gene: TRBJ1-5; D gene: -; CDR3 length: 20; clone size: -; V gene: TRBV6-1
CDR3 DNA: TGTGCCAGCAGCCTACAGGGGTCCACTGAAGCTTTCTTT; CDR3 protein: CASSLQGSTEAFF; J gene: TRBJ1-1; D gene: TRBD1; CDR3 length: 13; clone size: -; V gene: TRBV12-3/TRBV12-4
CDR3 DNA: TGTGCCAGCACCCTGACAGGGCCCGCTGAAGCTTTCTTT; CDR3 protein: CASTLTGPAEAFF; J gene: TRBJ1-1; D gene: TRBD1; CDR3 length: 13; clone size: -; V gene: TRBV5-5
CDR3 DNA: TGTGCCGGAAGACAGGGGAGCTCCTACAATGAGCAGTTCTTC; CDR3 protein: CAGRQGSSYNEQFF; J gene: TRBJ2-1; D gene: TRBD1; CDR3 length: 14; clone size: -; V gene: TRBV6-5
CDR3 DNA: TGTGCCAGCTCGATCCAAAACAGGGCTCTGGGCGAGCAGTACTTC; CDR3 protein: CASSIQNRALGEQYF; J gene: TRBJ2-7; D gene: -; CDR3 length: 15; clone size: once; V gene: TRBV18
CDR3 DNA: TGTGCCAGCAGCTCTGGACTCGAAGAGACCCAGTACTTC; CDR3 protein: CASSSGLEETQYF; J gene: TRBJ2-5; D gene: -; CDR3 length: 13; clone size: -; V gene: TRBV9
CDR3 DNA: TGTGCCAGTAGCCGAGTAGCGAAGACCTACAATGAGCAGTTCTTC; CDR3 protein: CASSRVAKTYNEQFF; J gene: TRBJ2-1; D gene: -; CDR3 length: 15; clone size: -; V gene: TRBV19
CDR3 DNA: TGTGCCAGCAGGACCGGGACAGGGGGAGGAAAACTGTTTTTT; CDR3 protein: CASRTGTGGGKLFF; J gene: TRBJ1-4; D gene: TRBD1; CDR3 length: 14; clone size: -; V gene: TRBV2
CDR3 DNA: TGCAGTGCTAGTGTGGCGGGGCGGGACACCGGGGAGCTGTTTTTT; CDR3 protein: CSASVAGRDTGELFF; J gene: TRBJ2-2; D gene: -; CDR3 length: 15; clone size: -; V gene: TRBV20-1
CDR3 DNA: TGTGCCAGTGGGTCTAGCGGGGGGGCCACAACGCAGTATTTT; CDR3 protein: CASGSSGGATTQYF; J gene: TRBJ2-3; D gene: TRBD2; CDR3 length: 14; clone size: -; V gene: TRBV19
CDR3 DNA: TGTGCCAGCTCACCTCTCCCCGGGACAGGGGTCGAGCAGTACTTC; CDR3 protein: CASSPLPGTGVEQYF; J gene: TRBJ2-7; D gene: TRBD1; CDR3 length: 15; clone size: -; V gene: TRBV18
CDR3 DNA: TGTGCCAGCAGCAGTCCTCCACAGGGGGGGCCAGAGACCCAGTACTTC; CDR3 protein: CASSSPPQGGPETQYF; J gene: TRBJ2-5; D gene: -; CDR3 length: 16; clone size: few; V gene: TRBV4-2